The 3 T cell receptor beta chains reported below all come from one sample, sequenced in a study of CD8+ T cells in alopecia areata. Investigators isolated RNA and reverse transcribed it into cDNA to act as the sequencing template. TCRdb's table, derived via immunoSEQ multiplex PCR, lists solely in-frame clones and lacks some. The data show about 42,000 clones, roughly 92% seen once. Indicated treatment: oral pan-JAK inhibitor, 5-10 mg twice daily. The sequencing used CD8+ T cells sorted from blood, collected at week 24, from a patient treated with tofacitinib. These receptors all come from a human donor with alopecia areata.

The V and J genes are TRBV7-9 and TRBJ2-3; D unresolved. From germline, CDR1 is SEHNR and CDR2 FQNEAQ (reference sequence). This CDR3 region has 10 residues. With 9 bases removed from V and 5 bases from J, the gap between germline ends came to 6 bases. The CDR3 DNA is TGTGCCAGTCGACTAGATACGCAGTATTTT. Translation: CASRLDTQYF.

The CDR3 here is CSAEEDRDPYEQYF. CDR3 DNA sequence: TGCAGCGCCGAAGAGGACAGGGACCCCTACGAGCAGTACTTC. The chain combines TRBV29-1 with TRBJ2-7; 8 bases align to TRBD1. The length of the CDR3 is 14 residues. Trimming took 7 bases from V and 2 from J; bases not matched to a gene: 10. Germline CDR1 and CDR2: SQVTM and ANQGSEA.

The chain carries TRBV29-1 and TRBJ2-2; D remains unclear. Looked up from germline, CDR1 is SQVTM and CDR2 is ANQGSEA. V was trimmed by 0 bases and J by 8 bases, leaving 13 bases between them. The CDR3 is 14 residues long. CDR3 in amino acids: CSVEEQSDSGELFF. The CDR3 DNA follows: TGCAGCGTTGAAGAACAGTCAGATTCTGGGGAGCTGTTTTTT.